Presented here are 15 T cell receptor beta chains from one specimen sequenced in a study of cytomegalovirus exposure and HLA in healthy donors. The PCR was carried out with 60 Vbeta primers and 13 Jbeta primers. Some clones are missing from TCRdb's copy, which holds only in-frame ones; the method was immunoSEQ multiplex PCR. The profile shows some 220,000 clones, 75% to 90% of them singletons. Sample: PBMCs. The receptors shown here come from a woman younger than 35 in good health and CMV-seronegative.

CDR3 region: CASSVGGGPGSLWAEAFF. The CDR3, as DNA: TGTGCCAGCAGCGTCGGCGGCGGCCCGGGGTCCCTCTGGGCTGAAGCTTTCTTT. This chain joins TRBV9 and TRBJ1-1; D gene unclear. Germline values: CDR1 SGDLS, CDR2 YYNGEE. V was clipped by 2 bases and J by 6 bases, with 26 bases between them. The CDR3 is 18 amino acids.

J is TRBJ2-1 and V is TRBV5-1; 8 nucleotides match TRBD2. This CDR3 has 16 residues. Germline V CDR1 and CDR2: SGHRS, YFSETQ. V shed 5 bases, J shed 0 bases, and the junction held 7 bases outside the gene matches. The CDR3 coding sequence is TGCGCCAGCAGACCGAGGAGCGGGGGCTCCTACAATGAGCAGTTCTTC. Its translation is CASRPRSGGSYNEQFF.

This clone showed up just a few times. The chain's CDR3 is CASNSPNTGELFF. CDR3 coding DNA: TGTGCCAGCAATAGTCCGAACACCGGGGAGCTGTTTTTT. The chain combines TRBV9 with TRBJ2-2; D unresolved. CDR3 length: 13 amino acids. Germline V gene lookup returns CDR1 SGDLS and CDR2 YYNGEE. Trimming removed 6 bases from V and 0 bases from J, with 6 bases in between. The full variable domain, completed using reference TRBV9 and TRBJ2-2, is DSGVTQTPKHLITATGQRVTLRCSPRSGDLSVYWYQQSLDQGLQFLIQYYNGEERAKGNILERFSAQQFPDLHSELNLSSLELGDSALYFCASNSPNTGELFFGEGSRLTVL.

The chain couples TRBV27 to TRBJ1-2; 10 nucleotides match TRBD1. J was trimmed by 4 bases and V by 5 bases; bases with no gene match: 7. Germline-derived CDR1 and CDR2 are MNHEY and SMNVEV (reference sequence). The CDR3 contains 15 residues. The CDR3 nucleotides read TGTGCCAGCAGTCCGTTGGACAGGGGGACCTATGGCTACACCTTC. Its translation is CASSPLDRGTYGYTF.

This chain joins TRBV5-6 and TRBJ2-5; D may be TRBD1 (6 bases). Deletions cut 2 bases from V and 3 bases from J, with 17 bases between. This CDR3 region has 16 residues. From germline, CDR1 is SGHDT and CDR2 YYEEEE. The CDR3 region has the DNA TGTGCCAGCAGCTTCATGAGCGAGGGGGAAAAAGAGACCCAGTACTTC. Its protein product is CASSFMSEGEKETQYF.

The chain joins TRBV4-1 to TRBJ1-5, with D perhaps matching TRBD1 (6 bases). Germline V lookup: CDR1 MGHRA, CDR2 YSYEKL. The CDR3 is 15 amino acids. Trimming cost V 0 bases and J 3 bases, with 9 bases left between them. CDR3 residues: CASSQEWGPNQPQHF. The CDR3 coding sequence is TGCGCCAGCAGCCAAGAGTGGGGGCCCAATCAGCCCCAGCATTTT.

The rearrangement uses TRBV5-4 and TRBJ2-5; the D is unclear. The germline gives CDR1 SGHNT, CDR2 YYREEE (reference sequence). Trimming shortened V by 4 bases and J by 2 bases, and 9 bases separated the two germline ends. The CDR3 loop spans 13 amino acids. DNA of the CDR3: TGTGCCAGCAGCGAGGCTCGTCAAGAGACCCAGTACTTC. Protein product: CASSEARQETQYF.

This sequence joins TRBV10-3 and TRBJ2-5, with a tentative D call TRBD2 (7 bases). V lost 6 bases, J lost 4 bases, and 21 bases lay in between. The CDR3 has 16 residues. CDR1 is ENHRY, CDR2 SYGVKD, per germline. The CDR3 is CAISLHSEGGRETQYF. The CDR3 DNA is TGTGCCATCAGCCTACATTCTGAGGGGGGGCGAGAGACCCAGTACTTC.

This clone was seen once. The chain uses TRBV18 and TRBJ1-1, with D unresolved. In germline, CDR1 is KGHSH, CDR2 LQKENI. Trimming took off 3 bases at V and 0 bases at J, with 11 bases between the two ends. The CDR3 has 15 amino acids. The CDR3 reads CASSPRRDMNTEAFF. The CDR3 DNA is TGTGCCAGCTCACCCCGGAGGGATATGAACACTGAAGCTTTCTTT.

This clone showed up just a few times. The genes are TRBV7-9 and TRBJ2-7; D is undetermined. Trimming removed 4 bases from V and 6 bases from J, with 13 bases in between. Germline V CDR1 and CDR2: SEHNR, FQNEAQ (reference sequence). This CDR3 comprises 13 residues. The chain's CDR3 is CASSSSPLPEQYF. The CDR3 nucleotides read TGTGCCAGCAGCTCCTCTCCCCTCCCCGAGCAGTACTTC. Looking up the rest from reference TRBV7-9 and TRBJ2-7 gives the full variable domain: DTGVSQNPRHKITKRGQNVTFRCDPISEHNRLYWYRQTLGQGPEFLTYFQNEAQLEKSRLLSDRFSAERPKGSFSTLEIQRTEQGDSAMYLCASSSSPLPEQYFGPGTRLTVT.

This chain links TRBV7-9 with TRBJ1-1; 9 bases fit TRBD1. The V segment lost 5 bases and the J segment 4 bases; nucleotides outside the gene matches: 8. The CDR3 contains 15 residues. Germline CDR1 and CDR2: SEHNR and FQNEAQ (reference sequence). The CDR3 sequence is CASSPDRGAGTEAFF. DNA of the CDR3: TGTGCCAGCAGCCCCGACAGGGGGGCGGGCACTGAAGCTTTCTTT.

The chain has TRBV4-1 and TRBJ1-5; perhaps TRBD1 as D (5 bases). The length of the CDR3 is 17 residues. In germline, CDR1 is MGHRA, CDR2 YSYEKL. V lost 4 bases and J 5 bases, leaving 21 bases between the germline ends. Here the CDR3 reads CASSPGLRARGDQPQHF. The CDR3 region has the DNA TGCGCCAGCAGCCCGGGTTTGAGGGCGCGGGGGGATCAGCCCCAGCATTTT.

Concerning this clone: The same CDR3 is also encoded by other DNA sequences in this sample. The chain couples TRBV18 to TRBJ1-6; D possibly corresponds to TRBD1 (6 bases). The V and J ends lost 2 bases and 7 bases respectively, with 9 bases between them. Per the germline V gene, CDR1 is KGHSH and CDR2 is LQKENI. This CDR3 contains 14 residues. Here the CDR3 DNA reads TGTGCCAGCTCACCAGACAGGAAAAATTCACCCCTCCACTTT. Its translation: CASSPDRKNSPLHF. Full variable domain (remainder filled in from reference TRBV18 and TRBJ1-6): NAGVMQNPRHLVRRRGQEARLRCSPMKGHSHVYWYRQLPEEGLKFMVYLQKENIIDESGMPKERFSAEFPKEGPSILRIQQVVRGDSAAYFCASSPDRKNSPLHFGNGTRLTVT.

The chain employs TRBV2 and TRBJ1-1; D uncertain. The CDR3 loop spans 14 amino acids. The V gene's germline CDR1 is SNHLY and CDR2 FYNNEI. V lost 9 bases to trimming and J lost 2 bases, with 16 bases between them. The CDR3, as DNA: TGTGCCAGTGAGGGTCGGCAGGCCAACACTGAAGCTTTCTTT. It specifies CASEGRQANTEAFF.

The rearrangement links TRBV7-6 to TRBJ2-7; perhaps TRBD1 as D (5 bases). Germline V gene sequence: CDR1 SGHVS, CDR2 FNYEAQ. The length of the CDR3 is 16 residues. Deletions cut 1 base from V and 1 base from J, with 14 bases between. This CDR3 reads CASSLESRANSYEQYF. Written as DNA, the CDR3 is TGTGCCAGCAGCTTAGAGTCCAGGGCCAATTCCTACGAGCAGTACTTC.